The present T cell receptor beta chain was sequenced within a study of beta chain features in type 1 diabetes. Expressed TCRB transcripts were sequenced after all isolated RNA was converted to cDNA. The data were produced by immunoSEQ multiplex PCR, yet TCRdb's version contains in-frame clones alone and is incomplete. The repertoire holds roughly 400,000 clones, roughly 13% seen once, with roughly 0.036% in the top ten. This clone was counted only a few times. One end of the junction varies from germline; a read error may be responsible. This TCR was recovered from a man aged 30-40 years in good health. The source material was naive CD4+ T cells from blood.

The DNA for the CDR3 is TGTGCCAGCAGCATAGCACAATTGGGTGACATTCAGTACTTC. It specifies CASSIAQLGDIQYF. This sequence joins TRBV7-2 and TRBJ2-4; D uncertain. Germline lookup yields CDR1 SGHTA and CDR2 FQGNSA. There are 14 residues in the CDR3.